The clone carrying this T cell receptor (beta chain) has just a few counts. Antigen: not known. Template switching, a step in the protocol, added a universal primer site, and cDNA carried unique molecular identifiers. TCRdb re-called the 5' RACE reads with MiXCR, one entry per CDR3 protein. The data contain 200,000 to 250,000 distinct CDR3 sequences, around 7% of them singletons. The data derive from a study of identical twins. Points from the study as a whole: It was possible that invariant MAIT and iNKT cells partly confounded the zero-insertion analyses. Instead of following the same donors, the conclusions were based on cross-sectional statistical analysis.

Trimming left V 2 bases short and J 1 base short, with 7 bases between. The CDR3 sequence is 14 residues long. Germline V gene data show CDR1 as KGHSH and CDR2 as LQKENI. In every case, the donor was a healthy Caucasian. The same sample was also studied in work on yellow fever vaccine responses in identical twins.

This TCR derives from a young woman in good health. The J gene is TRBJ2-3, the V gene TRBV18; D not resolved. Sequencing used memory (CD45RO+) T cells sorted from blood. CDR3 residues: CASSPTSGTDTQYF. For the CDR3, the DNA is TGTGCCAGCTCACCAACTTCCGGCACAGATACGCAGTATTTT.